This TCR beta chain stems from a study of tumor-infiltrating lymphocytes in primary liver carcinoma (TCRdb year 2017). At the level of the whole study: Of the five patients (three men and two women, aged 30 to 69 years), four had hepatocellular carcinoma and one had combined HCC and intrahepatic cholangiocarcinoma. Across five regions of each liver tumor, along with adjacent normal tissue and blood, the study brought together TCRbeta repertoire sequencing, expression microarrays and whole-exome sequencing. To link TCRbeta repertoire diversity with the local molecular phenotype, the roughly 25 tumor region samples were profiled using Agilent mRNA microarrays. TCRbeta repertoire sequencing covered approximately 35 specimens from 5 patients: about 25 tumor regions, 5 adjacent noncancerous liver tissues and 5 peripheral blood samples. The five patients had tumors of stage T1-T3 N0M0, with maximum diameters ranging from roughly 4 to 11 cm. Samples yielded roughly 3.65 to 7.5 million productive TCRbeta reads; read depth did not differ significantly between tissue types. Repertoires from technical replicates were highly reproducible, with mean shared-clone rates near 0.89 and correlation coefficients above 0.95. Summary of the overall study and its limitations: Because only the TCR beta chain was sequenced and unpaired alpha chains were not captured, true repertoire diversity is likely underestimated. Compared with blood, tumors had a significantly larger share of the repertoire taken up by the top 250 clones (p = 0.039). Only five patients were included in the study, and the authors note that the findings should be validated in a larger study. Since the samples were bulk and unsorted, there was no way to compare CD4+ and CD8+ T cell repertoires. Pairs of tumor regions showed greater repertoire overlap (mean about 35%) than tumor-adjacent pairs (17%) or tumor-blood pairs (approximately 14%), which is consistent with antigen-driven expansion. Only about 7-25% of top clones were present in all five regions of a tumor, suggesting spatial heterogeneity of tumor-infiltrating T cells.

The CDR3 contains 17 residues when both ends are counted. Reading the germline V gene gives CDR1 MGHRA and CDR2 YSYEKL. A constant-region primer and ProtoScript II reverse transcriptase were used to reverse-transcribe TCRbeta-specific cDNA from approximately 500 ng total RNA. TCRbeta libraries were built with three nested multiplex PCR rounds, a slightly modified ARM-PCR procedure. Multiplex TRBV1-TRBV30 forward primers and a Cbeta reverse primer were used in the first two PCR rounds, each of which was run for approximately 10 cycles. Sample barcodes and Illumina adapters were attached in a final 25-cycle PCR using Deep VentR polymerase. Before sequencing, amplicons of 200-500 bp were purified from gel using a QIAquick gel extraction kit. An Illumina HiSeq 2500 was used to sequence the TCRbeta amplicons with 250-bp paired-end reads. Turning to the authors' computational methods: To recover full CDR3 sequences, reads were quality-trimmed using Trimmomatic v0.33 and paired reads were then merged using FLASH v1.2.11. V, D and J germline segments were assigned to the rearranged TCRbeta sequences using MiGEC v1.2.1b. Clonotype statistics and Shannon-Wiener diversity indices were computed with VDJtools v1.0.0. To cut down on sampling bias, every analysis after diversity analysis relied on just the 250 most abundant clonotypes from each sample. TCRdb reprocessing: public reads trimmed at Q25 with fastp, clones called with MiXCR, in-frame beta chains kept. Records with the same CDR3 protein are collapsed into one entry carrying the most frequent genes and DNA. TCRdb, not the authors, supplied the V and J calls. For this sample there are 45,000 to 55,000 distinct CDR3 sequences; over 65% appear just once. In total, the top ten clones hold around 23% of the sample.

Concerning this clonotype itself: This receptor's antigen is unknown. In this CDR3 the conserved last residue, phenylalanine or tryptophan, is missing, so a read error is likely. It is unclear where the CDR3 begins or ends on the DNA, so no DNA is shown, and the CDR3 is as TCRdb lists it.

Without any cell sorting, total RNA and DNA were extracted together from around 20-30 mg of bulk tissue using the AllPrep DNA/RNA mini kit. Four or five patients with histopathologically diagnosed primary liver carcinoma underwent surgical resection in China between November 2015 and 2016. Patients had chronic HBV infection and were treatment-naive at sampling. Each tumor was sampled at five spatially separated regions: the tumor centre plus the superior, inferior, left-lateral and right-lateral poles. Histology showed that every tumor sample contained more than 80% viable tumor cells. Fresh tumor and adjacent tissue pieces were bisected, with one half stored in RNAlater at -80 degrees C and the other half sent for histology.

This receptor was taken from a man between 40 and 49 years old with primary liver carcinoma and hepatitis B virus infection. Sequencing used liver tumor tissue from sampling region 2. The meaning of the sample's cell subset or site label: tumor region T2, inferior pole. The rearrangement joined TRBV4-1 to TRBJ2-2; the D call TRBD2 from the table was never checked on the DNA. The CDR3 corresponds to CASSQGPVTSKVREPFL.